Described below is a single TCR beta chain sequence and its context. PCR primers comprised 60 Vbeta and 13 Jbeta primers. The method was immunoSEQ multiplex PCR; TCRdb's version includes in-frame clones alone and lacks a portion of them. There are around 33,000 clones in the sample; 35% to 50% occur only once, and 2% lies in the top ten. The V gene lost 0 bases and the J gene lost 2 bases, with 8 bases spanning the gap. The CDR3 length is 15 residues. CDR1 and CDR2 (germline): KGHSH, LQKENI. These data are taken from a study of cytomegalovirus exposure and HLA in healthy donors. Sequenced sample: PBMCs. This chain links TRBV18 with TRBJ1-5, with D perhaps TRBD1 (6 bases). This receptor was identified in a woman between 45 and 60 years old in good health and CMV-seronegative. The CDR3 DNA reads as TGTGCCAGCTCACCACCAGGGGGTGGCAATCAGCCCCAGCATTTT. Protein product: CASSPPGGGNQPQHF.